This T cell receptor (beta chain) was identified in a study of shared clonotypes between healthy human individuals (dated by TCRdb to 2019 to 2021). About the study as a whole: Three men and two women, aged 18 to 49 years, made up the cohort. For each donor, CD4 naive and CD4 memory were each run on three plates, CD8 naive on two plates, and CD8 memory on one plate. To estimate repertoire size and how much clonotypes are shared between individuals, the study performed deep sequencing of blood TCR repertoires from roughly five healthy adults. Libraries were prepared and TCR repertoires were sequenced by different laboratories using diverse techniques, in order to increase sequencing depth and limit assay-specific biases. Per donor, leukapheresis produced somewhere between about 0.9 and 9 billion PBMCs.

CD8 naive samples consisted of CD45RO-negative cells that were positively selected for CCR7, yielding a CD45RA+CCR7+ population without TemRA cells. The donors were healthy, HIV-negative adults with no recently reported acute infections or vaccinations. Every donor was a Caucasian adult residing in Nashville, Tennessee, USA. Blood was obtained by leukapheresis, after which PBMCs were separated by Ficoll-Histopaque density gradient centrifugation and cryopreserved in liquid nitrogen vapor phase. Analytical flow cytometry was used to check the purity and quantity of every magnetically sorted T cell population. Genomic DNA was isolated from every sorted fraction and measured by UV absorbance on a Nanodrop 2000c. Using the deep immunoSEQ assay, TCR CDR3 regions were amplified from genomic DNA by multiplex PCR. Extracted genomic DNA from each cell subset was distributed evenly across all wells of several immunoSEQ 96-well plates, and each plate was treated as a replicate. For sorted subsets, about 210 ng of genomic DNA, equivalent to 30,000 or so T cell genomes, went into each replicate PCR. Purified libraries were quantified with a Qubit 3.0 fluorometer, sized on a Bioanalyzer 2100, and re-quantified with the KAPA Library Quantification kit. Each immunoSEQ 96-well plate was sequenced on its own single-read 150-cycle Illumina NextSeq 550 flow cell. The study's own analysis went as follows. Because only junctional sequences without quality scores were contained in the immunoSEQ output, filtering matching that applied to full-length reads could not be performed. Sequences were annotated with PyIR, a Python wrapper for IgBLAST v1.9, and V/J genes and CDR3 were assigned using IMGT germline references. Any read was removed if the V/J assignment was weak (E-value above 1e-6), the CDR3 was missing, or the read contained stop codons, out-of-frame junctions, or ambiguous translated residues. A V3J clonotype was defined by an identical inferred V gene, J gene, and CDR3 amino acid sequence. To compute the percentage overlap between repertoires, the number of shared unique clonotypes was divided by the size of the smaller repertoire. RTK rarefaction, the Chao1 estimator, and Recon v2.1 estimates of unobserved clonotypes were used to assess repertoire richness. Generation probabilities were computed with OLGA for all TCRbeta clonotypes obtained by the gDNA method from several donors. TCRdb retrieved this table from immuneACCESS and kept in-frame rearrangements only. Not all clones are present; in checked studies, unresolved V genes account for under half, and no reason is known for the remainder. V and J calls plus clone size are reproduced from that table; the DNA served to infer D and trimming. This sample holds 2 million or so clones; less than 95% were observed only once. More than 0.95% of the sample belongs to the ten largest clones.

CDR1 is given as SGHAT and CDR2 as FQNNGV, both from the germline V gene. V is cut by 1 base and J by 0 bases, and the space between the germline ends is 13 bases. The CDR3 contains 16 residues, cysteine and phenylalanine counted. Just the 48-base CDR3 DNA is kept, in frame starting at base 1. As concerns this clone: It has no known antigen specificity. Base qualities are not at hand, and no much larger clone is one base apart.

Findings and caveats that apply to the study as a whole: Sampling was restricted to blood, and TCR repertoires in tissues likely differ from the TCR repertoires found in blood. Sharing across a handful of donors was observed for around 5% of naive CD4, 3.5% of naive CD8, 2% to 2.5% of memory CD4, and over 0.3% of memory CD8 clonotypes. Because the study included a small number of donors, the genetic and exposure-history diversity represented was limited. Based on pairwise subsampling, the degree of clonotype sharing among donors was expected to be affected by sequencing depth. Larger estimated clonotype richness was generally found for naive subsets than for memory subsets. Higher generation probabilities were observed for clonotypes shared by all four sorted-subset donors than for non-shared clonotypes. Even with the large sequencing depth, rarefaction of the sorted-subset datasets indicated that sequencing was incomplete.

This clonotype was sampled from a man between 18 and 29 years old in good health. Sequenced sample: naive CD8+ T cells sorted from blood. The cell subset or site label for this specimen denotes: CD45RA+CCR7+. This chain is built from TRBV11-2 and TRBJ2-7; TRBD1 could be the D gene, as 5 bases match. For the CDR3, the sequence is CASSLGRTPSSYEQYF. The DNA sequence is as follows: TGTGCCAGCAGCTTAGGTAGGACACCAAGCTCCTACGAGCAGTACTTC.